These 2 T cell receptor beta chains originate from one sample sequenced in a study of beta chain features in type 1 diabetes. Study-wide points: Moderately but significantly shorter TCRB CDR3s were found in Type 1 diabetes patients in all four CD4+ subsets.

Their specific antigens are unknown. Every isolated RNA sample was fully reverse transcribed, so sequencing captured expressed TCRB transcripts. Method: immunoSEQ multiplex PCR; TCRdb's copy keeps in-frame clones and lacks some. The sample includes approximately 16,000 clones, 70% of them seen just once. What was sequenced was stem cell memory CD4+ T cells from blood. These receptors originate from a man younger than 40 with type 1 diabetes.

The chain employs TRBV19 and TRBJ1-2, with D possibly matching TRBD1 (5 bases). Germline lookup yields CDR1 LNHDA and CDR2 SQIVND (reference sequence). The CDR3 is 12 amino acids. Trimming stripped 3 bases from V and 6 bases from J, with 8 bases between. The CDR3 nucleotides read TGTGCCAGTAGTATCCAGGGTGATGGCTACACCTTC. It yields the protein CASSIQGDGYTF.

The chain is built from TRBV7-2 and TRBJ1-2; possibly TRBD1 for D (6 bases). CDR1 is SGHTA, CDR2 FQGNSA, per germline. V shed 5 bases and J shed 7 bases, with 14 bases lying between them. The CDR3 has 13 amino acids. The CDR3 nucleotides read TGTGCCAGCAGCCCACAGGGTTTCATTGGCTACACCTTC. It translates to CASSPQGFIGYTF.